The sequence of this TCR beta chain was determined in a study of naive and memory T cell subsets. Study-level points and caveats: From naive to CM, EM and EMRA, diversity decreased and Gini increased.

The beta constant-region primer was an equimolar mix of two oligonucleotides covering TRBC1 and TRBC2. The ligated cDNA underwent four PCR rounds using SP2 and nested alpha and beta constant-region primers. An oligonucleotide with the SP2 primer and a 12-nucleotide UMI was ligated to the cDNA 3' end. TCRdb itself ran the UMI-ligation and nested PCR reads through MiXCR, one entry per CDR3 protein. The sample carries roughly 130,000 distinct CDR3 sequences, 30% to 45% recorded once. CMV status came from CD4+ T cell IFNgamma after overnight CMV lysate stimulation of fresh PBMCs. Cells stained for CD3, CD4, CD8, CD45RA and CD27 were sorted into four subsets. V was cut by 4 bases and J by 7 bases, with 22 bases left in between. CDR1 is MNHEY, CDR2 SVGAGI, per germline. The CDR3 is 16 residues long. In its sample, this clonotype was seen a few times. Its antigen is still unknown.

Specimen: central memory CD4+ T cells from blood. This chain uses TRBV6-5 with TRBJ2-5; TRBD1 or TRBD2 may be the D gene (5 bases each). The source of this sequence is a human donor in good health. The CDR3 loop reads CASSFYPSGPRGTQYF. In nucleotides, the CDR3 is TGTGCCAGCAGTTTCTACCCCTCGGGGCCCCGGGGGACCCAGTACTTC.